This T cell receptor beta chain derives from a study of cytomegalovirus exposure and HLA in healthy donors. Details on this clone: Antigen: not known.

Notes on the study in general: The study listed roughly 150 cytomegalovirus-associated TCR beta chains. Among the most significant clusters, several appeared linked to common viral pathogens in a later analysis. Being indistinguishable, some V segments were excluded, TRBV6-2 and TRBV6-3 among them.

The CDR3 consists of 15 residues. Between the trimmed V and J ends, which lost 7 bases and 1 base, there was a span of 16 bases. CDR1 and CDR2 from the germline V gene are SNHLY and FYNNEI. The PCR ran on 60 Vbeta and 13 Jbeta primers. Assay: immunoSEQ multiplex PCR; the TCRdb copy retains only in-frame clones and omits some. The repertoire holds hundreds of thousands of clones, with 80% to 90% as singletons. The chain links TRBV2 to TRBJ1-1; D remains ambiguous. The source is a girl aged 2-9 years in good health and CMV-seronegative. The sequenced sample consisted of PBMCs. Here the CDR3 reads CASTERRGWNTEAFF. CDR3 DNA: TGTGCCAGCACCGAACGGCGGGGTTGGAACACTGAAGCTTTCTTT.